Listed here are 5 T cell receptor beta chains from one sample, sequenced in a study of response to subunit inactivated influenza vaccine. MiXCR, applied by TCRdb to the RT-PCR reads, yields one record per CDR3 protein. The table shows roughly 290,000 distinct CDR3 sequences, with 20% to 25% occurring only once. Sequenced here: PBMCs from blood, sampled less than 22 months after vaccination. These receptors were collected from a man aged 50-75 years who received an inactivated influenza vaccine.

This clonotype came up many times. The V call is TRBV20-1, the J call TRBJ2-5; D unresolved. Trimming took 0 bases from V and 7 from J, leaving 9 bases between them. The length of the CDR3 is 12 residues. CDR1 is DFQATT, CDR2 SNEGSKA, per germline (reference sequence). The chain's CDR3 is CSARESGATQYF. The CDR3 DNA reads TGCAGTGCTAGAGAATCTGGAGCGACCCAGTACTTC.

The chain links TRBV2 to TRBJ2-1; TRBD2 matches at 13 bases. Germline CDR1 is SNHLY and CDR2 is FYNNEI. CDR3 size: 15 residues. Trimming at V came to 6 bases and at J to 10 bases, leaving 9 bases not matched to a gene. The CDR3 coding sequence is TGTGCCAGCAGGGGACTAGCGGGAATAGTAGGAGAGCAGTTCTTC. Translating it yields CASRGLAGIVGEQFF. Filled out from reference TRBV2 and TRBJ2-1, the complete variable domain reads EPEVTQTPSHQVTQMGQEVILRCVPISNHLYFYWYRQILGQKVEFLVSFYNNEISEKSEIFDDQFSVERPDGSNFTLKIRSTKLEDSAMYFCASRGLAGIVGEQFFGPGTRLTVL.

The chain combines TRBV5-1 with TRBJ2-2; no reliable D call. Germline V CDR1 and CDR2: SGHRS, YFSETQ. The V gene lost 3 bases and the J gene lost 2 bases, with 5 bases spanning the gap. This CDR3 contains 13 residues. This CDR3 is CASSSLNTGELFF. In DNA form, the CDR3 reads TGCGCCAGCAGCTCCCTAAACACCGGGGAGCTGTTTTTT.

Only a few counts were recorded for this clonotype. The chain recombines TRBV24-1 with TRBJ1-1, with TRBD1 matching 7 bases. Germline V lookup: CDR1 KGHDR, CDR2 SFDVKD. The junction had 9 bases not matched to a gene; V was cut back by 7 bases and J by 5 bases. CDR3 length: 14 residues. The CDR3 loop is CATSKSRGGTEAFF. CDR3 coding DNA: TGTGCCACCAGCAAAAGCAGGGGGGGGACTGAAGCTTTCTTT.

This clonotype was observed a handful of times. The V call is TRBV7-2, the J call TRBJ2-5, with a possible D match to TRBD2 (6 bases). The V and J ends lost 5 bases and 2 bases respectively, with 18 bases between them. The length of the CDR3 is 16 residues. CDR1 SGHTA and CDR2 FQGNSA come from the germline V gene. The CDR3: CASSPGQAGIQETQYF. The CDR3 DNA follows: TGTGCCAGCAGCCCAGGGCAAGCGGGTATTCAAGAGACCCAGTACTTC.